This TCR beta chain was observed in a study of metastatic and nonmetastatic thyroid tumors. The overall study: It was across blood and tumor or nodule tissue from malignant and benign thyroid patients that repertoires were compared.

TCRdb re-called clones via MiXCR from the PCR reads. This table has tens of thousands of clones, 15% appearing once. Broader study findings: Versus benign nodules, malignant thyroid tumors reportedly had significantly higher TCR beta diversity, in blood and tumor.

CDR3 length equals 13 residues. Germline V gives CDR1 SSHAT, CDR2 FNYEAQ (reference sequence). Ten or more counts support this clone. Its cognate antigen is unknown. The junction departs from germline at one end; a sequencing error may be responsible. All patients reached thyroid surgery having received no treatment beforehand. The sample consisted of blood. The clonotype comes from a female donor with papillary thyroid cancer or a benign thyroid nodule (not recorded which). Some clones in this sample may be carry-over from other donors' samples. V gene TRBV7-7 combines with J gene TRBJ2-7; 7 bases line up with TRBD2. In DNA form, the CDR3 reads TGTGCTAGCAGCTTAGCGTGGGGGGGCGAGCAGTACTTC. It translates to CASSLAWGGEQYF.